The next 11 T cell receptor beta chains were all read from a single sample in a study of blood T cell repertoires in COVID-19 (dated by TCRdb to about 2020). The protocol used for the library was the immunoSEQ multiplex PCR assay. TCRdb holds this immuneACCESS table with in-frame rearrangements only. Some clones are missing; in checked studies, unresolved V genes explain under half, and the rest has no known cause. This sample is represented by about 380,000 clones; more than 75% of them were singletons. Together, the top ten hold 1.2% of the sample. Sequencing used PBMCs or T cells enriched from blood (not recorded which). The receptors here all came from a woman younger than 30 who had recovered from COVID-19.

This clone has only a few counts. The V gene is TRBV2, the J gene TRBJ1-1, with D possibly being TRBD1 (5 bases). Trimming removed 8 bases at V and 0 bases at J, with 13 bases between. Germline CDR1 SNHLY, CDR2 FYNNEI. The CDR3 contains 14 residues. CDR3 protein: CASGAGWMNTEAFF. The DNA of the CDR3 is TGTGCCAGCGGCGCAGGGTGGATGAACACTGAAGCTTTCTTT.

The chain combines TRBV10-3 with TRBJ2-3, with 7 bases identical to TRBD1. The CDR3 has 16 residues. V lost 2 bases, J lost 3 bases, and 8 bases stayed unmatched. CDR1 ENHRY and CDR2 SYGVKD come from the germline V gene. The CDR3 DNA reads TGTGCCATCAGTGAGGCAACAGGGGTAAGGACAGATACGCAGTATTTT. Its protein product is CAISEATGVRTDTQYF.

This clone is a singleton in its sample. This chain uses TRBV18 with TRBJ1-2, with TRBD1 matching over 9 bases. Germline trimming cut 3 bases from V and 3 bases from J; bases unmatched to any gene: 14. The CDR3 extends over 18 amino acids. Germline V gene lookup returns CDR1 KGHSH and CDR2 LQKENI. The CDR3 coding sequence is TGTGCCAGCTCACCTTCGACAACCATGACAGGGGGAGACTATGGCTACACCTTC. Translated, it gives CASSPSTTMTGGDYGYTF.

This clone was counted once. The chain's CDR3 is CASGQHTGELFF. As DNA, the CDR3 is TGTGCCAGCGGACAACACACCGGGGAGCTGTTTTTT. This rearrangement joins TRBV9 to TRBJ2-2; possible D gene TRBD1, 5 bases. The germline V and J ends were trimmed by 7 bases and 3 bases, with 7 bases remaining between them. The CDR3 has 12 amino acids. Germline V gene data show CDR1 as SGDLS and CDR2 as YYNGEE.

The J gene is TRBJ2-5, the V gene TRBV7-2, with D possibly being TRBD2 (7 bases). The V and J ends lost 3 bases and 5 bases respectively, with 16 bases between them. The V gene's germline CDR1 is SGHTA and CDR2 FQGNSA. The CDR3 is 15 residues long. CDR3 residues: CASSFQGGARETQYF. The CDR3, as DNA: TGTGCCAGCAGCTTTCAAGGGGGGGCTCGGGAGACCCAGTACTTC.

The chain carries TRBV27 and TRBJ2-1; 9 nucleotides line up with TRBD2. The junction had 7 bases not matched to a gene; V was cut back by 6 bases and J by 1 base. This CDR3 has 16 residues. Germline V gives CDR1 MNHEY, CDR2 SMNVEV (reference sequence). The CDR3 DNA reads as TGTGCCAGCAGAGGCGGCGGGGGGGCTTCCTACAATGAGCAGTTCTTC. This encodes CASRGGGGASYNEQFF.

CDR3 loop: CASSLNPTNTGELFF. CDR3 nucleotide sequence: TGTGCCAGCAGCTTAAATCCAACGAACACCGGGGAGCTGTTTTTT. This chain uses TRBV7-2 with TRBJ2-2; D is ambiguous. CDR3 length: 15 residues. V shed 2 bases and J shed 0 bases, with 7 bases lying between them. Germline CDR1 reads SGHTA; CDR2 reads FQGNSA.

The chain links TRBV6-2 or TRBV6-3 to TRBJ1-2; 9 positions agree with TRBD1. V dropped 0 bases and J dropped 5; count of bases not matched to a gene: 10. CDR3 length: 17 amino acids. CDR1 and CDR2 from the germline V gene are MNHEY and SVGEGT. The CDR3 protein is CASSYSRDRALIYGYTF. Here the CDR3 DNA reads TGTGCCAGCAGTTACTCGAGGGACAGGGCCTTGATTTATGGCTACACCTTC.

The chain has TRBV10-3 and TRBJ1-5; 9 bases are shared with TRBD1. The CDR3 runs 19 residues. V trimming: 0 bases; J trimming: 0 bases; junction bases outside the gene matches: 9. In germline, CDR1 is ENHRY, CDR2 SYGVKD. The CDR3 DNA reads TGTGCCATCAGTGAGTCGGGACAGGGAAAGGGTGATAGCAATCAGCCCCAGCATTTT. Amino acid sequence: CAISESGQGKGDSNQPQHF.

The chain combines TRBV27 with TRBJ1-2, with 12 bases that match TRBD1. V lost 5 bases, J lost 4 bases, and 8 bases stayed unmatched. CDR1 is MNHEY, CDR2 SMNVEV, per germline (reference sequence). There are 16 residues in the CDR3. The DNA of the CDR3 is TGTGCCAGCAGTCCTCCCGGGACAGGGGGCCGCTATGGCTACACCTTC. Translating gives CASSPPGTGGRYGYTF.

This clone was seen only a few times. The chain has TRBV6-5 and TRBJ2-2, with 7 bases lining up with TRBD1. Germline V lookup: CDR1 MNHEY, CDR2 SVGAGI. The CDR3 consists of 15 residues. V was pared by 7 bases and J by 6 bases, with 11 bases of the junction left unmatched. Here the CDR3 reads CASKPGGRVSGELFF. DNA of the CDR3: TGTGCCAGCAAGCCAGGGGGAAGAGTCTCCGGGGAGCTGTTTTTT.